One sample yielded the 30 T cell receptor beta chains listed below, sequenced in a study of blood T cell repertoires in COVID-19. Repertoires were generated with immunoSEQ multiplex PCR, while TCRdb's copy carries only in-frame clones and drops some. Of approximately 260,000 clones in the sample, approximately 81% were seen once. Sequenced sample: PBMCs or T cells enriched from blood (not recorded which). These receptor sequences come from a woman in her fifties or sixties who had been exposed to COVID-19.

V is TRBV24-1 and J is TRBJ1-1, with TRBD1 matching over 7 bases. This CDR3 is built from 15 residues. Unmatched junction bases numbered 10, after V lost 4 bases and J lost 6 bases. In germline, CDR1 is KGHDR, CDR2 SFDVKD. The CDR3 DNA reads as TGTGCCACCAGTGAGGGGGGACAGCCAGGCGCTGAAGCTTTCTTT. It specifies CATSEGGQPGAEAFF.

The chain is built from TRBV28 and TRBJ1-2; no reliable D call. The CDR3 is 11 residues long. Germline V gene lookup returns CDR1 MDHEN and CDR2 SYDVKM. The V gene lost 6 bases and the J gene lost 5 bases, with 7 bases spanning the gap. The CDR3: CASRSGYGYTF. The CDR3 coding sequence is TGTGCCAGCAGATCGGGGTATGGCTACACCTTC.

The chain has TRBV19 and TRBJ2-2, with 7 bases lining up with TRBD1. The CDR3 is 15 amino acids. The germline CDR1 and CDR2 sequences are LNHDA and SQIVND (reference sequence). The V segment lost 3 bases and the J segment 2 bases; nucleotides outside the gene matches: 3. Here the CDR3 reads CASSIRDRNTGELFF. As DNA, the CDR3 is TGTGCCAGTAGTATTCGGGACAGAAACACCGGGGAGCTGTTTTTT. Combining the CDR3 with reference TRBV19 and TRBJ2-2 gives the whole variable domain DGGITQSPKYLFRKEGQNVTLSCEQNLNHDAMYWYRQDPGQGLRLIYYSQIVNDFQKGDIAEGYSVSREKKESFPLTVTSAQKNPTAFYLCASSIRDRNTGELFFGEGSRLTVL.

This rearrangement joins TRBV3-1 (or the pseudogene TRBV3-2) to TRBJ1-5; D uncertain. This CDR3 has 15 amino acids. The V gene's germline CDR1 is LGHDT and CDR2 YNNKEL (reference sequence). V gave up 0 bases and J gave up 6 bases, with 12 bases separating them. CDR3 loop: CASSQEPRVGQPQHF. The CDR3 DNA reads as TGTGCCAGCAGCCAAGAGCCGAGGGTGGGTCAGCCCCAGCATTTT.

V usage is TRBV2 and J usage is TRBJ2-7, with unresolved D. This CDR3 region has 13 residues. CDR1 SNHLY and CDR2 FYNNEI come from the germline V gene. The V end was cut by 7 bases, the J end by 3 bases, with 13 bases between. The CDR3 region is CASTSKRYYEQYF. In nucleotides, the CDR3 is TGTGCCAGCACATCTAAACGGTACTACGAGCAGTACTTC.

The chain uses TRBV30 and TRBJ1-1; D remains unclear. From germline, CDR1 is GTSNPN and CDR2 SVGIG (reference sequence). This CDR3 comprises 13 residues. Deletions cut 1 base from V and 8 bases from J, with 14 bases between. CDR3 protein: CAWSAIPAVEAFF. The CDR3 nucleotides are TGTGCCTGGAGTGCCATCCCCGCAGTCGAAGCTTTCTTT.

V usage is TRBV5-1 and J usage is TRBJ1-1; D unresolved. The germline V gene has CDR1 SGHRS and CDR2 YFSETQ. CDR3 size: 13 residues. The V end was cut by 0 bases, the J end by 7 bases, with 10 bases between. CDR3 protein: CASSLEARGEAFF. CDR3 DNA: TGCGCCAGCAGCTTGGAGGCAAGAGGTGAAGCTTTCTTT.

The rearrangement links TRBV7-2 to TRBJ1-2; D is unclear. In germline, CDR1 is SGHTA, CDR2 FQGNSA. This CDR3 is 14 amino acids long. V lost 4 bases and J lost 1, with 10 bases in between. The CDR3 protein is CASSSDGLNYGYTF. CDR3 sequence (DNA): TGTGCCAGCAGCTCGGACGGACTTAACTATGGCTACACCTTC.

The chain is built from TRBV18 and TRBJ2-3, with 9 bases that match TRBD1. Germline CDR1 reads KGHSH; CDR2 reads LQKENI. V shed 3 bases and J 9 bases; nucleotides not matched to a gene: 4. The CDR3 sequence is 13 residues long. This chain's CDR3 is CASSPPGQGTQYF. The CDR3 DNA reads as TGTGCCAGCTCACCGCCGGGACAGGGAACGCAGTATTTT.

This chain connects TRBV20-1 to TRBJ1-2, with unresolved D. This CDR3 is built from 12 residues. V lost 3 bases to trimming and J lost 7 bases, with 12 bases between them. The germline gives CDR1 DFQATT, CDR2 SNEGSKA (reference sequence). CDR3 in DNA: TGCAGTGCTAGTCCAGGCTCCACTGGCTACACCTTC. Its protein product is CSASPGSTGYTF.

V usage is TRBV5-1 and J usage is TRBJ1-5, with a weak D call TRBD1 (6 bases). The CDR3 spans 13 residues. Germline V gene sequence: CDR1 SGHRS, CDR2 YFSETQ. V dropped 1 base and J dropped 5 bases, with 7 bases sitting between them. CDR3 sequence reads: CASSLSGDQPQHF. DNA for the CDR3: TGCGCCAGCAGCTTGTCAGGGGATCAGCCCCAGCATTTT.

This chain uses TRBV19 with TRBJ1-4; D is ambiguous. The V and J ends lost 5 bases and 6 bases respectively, with 16 bases between them. The CDR3 extends over 15 amino acids. Germline assignment: CDR1 LNHDA and CDR2 SQIVND (reference sequence). CDR3 nucleotides: TGTGCCAGTAGTCATCCCCGGGGTACGGATGAAAAACTGTTTTTT. Its translation is CASSHPRGTDEKLFF.

V gene TRBV30 combines with J gene TRBJ1-2; maybe TRBD1 (6 bases). Germline V gives CDR1 GTSNPN, CDR2 SVGIG (reference sequence). The CDR3 consists of 14 residues. V shed 0 bases and J shed 4 bases, with 12 bases lying between them. In nucleotides, the CDR3 is TGTGCCTGGAGTGTATCGGGGGGCCTCTATGGCTACACCTTC. It is translated as CAWSVSGGLYGYTF. Looking up the rest from reference TRBV30 and TRBJ1-2 gives the full variable domain: SQTIHQWPATLVQPVGSPLSLECTVEGTSNPNLYWYRQAAGRGLQLLFYSVGIGQISSEVPQNLSASRPQDRQFILSSKKLLLSDSGFYLCAWSVSGGLYGYTFGSGTRLTVV.

This clone has just a few counts. The chain joins TRBV10-2 to TRBJ1-1; D possibly corresponds to TRBD1 (6 bases). Germline CDR1 and CDR2: WSHSY and SAAADI. This CDR3 comprises 14 residues. The V gene lost 3 bases and the J gene lost 4 bases, with 12 bases spanning the gap. This chain's CDR3 is CASSETGIGTEAFF. Written as DNA, the CDR3 is TGCGCCAGCAGTGAAACAGGGATAGGCACTGAAGCTTTCTTT.

V and J are TRBV10-2 and TRBJ1-3; 7 bases agree with TRBD1. From germline, CDR1 is WSHSY and CDR2 SAAADI. Losses at the gene ends were 4 bases for V and 0 bases for J; bases not matched to a gene: 3. This CDR3 comprises 15 residues. CDR3 nucleotides: TGCGCCAGCAGTGGGACAGGCCTCTCTGGAAACACCATATATTTT. It yields the protein CASSGTGLSGNTIYF.

This chain uses TRBV5-6 with TRBJ2-1; 8 bases agree with TRBD2. Germline V lookup: CDR1 SGHDT, CDR2 YYEEEE. This CDR3 is 16 amino acids long. Trimming cost V 2 bases and J 3 bases; bases outside gene matches: 7. CDR3 in amino acids: CASSFLSGTLYNEQFF. CDR3 coding DNA: TGTGCCAGCAGCTTCCTTAGCGGGACCCTCTACAATGAGCAGTTCTTC.

The V call is TRBV2, the J call TRBJ2-4, with 8 bases matching TRBD1. V was clipped by 4 bases and J by 7 bases; unmatched bases: 6. Germline loops: CDR1 SNHLY, CDR2 FYNNEI. This CDR3 spans 14 amino acids. CDR3 loop: CASSGQGAGNIQYF. CDR3 nucleotides: TGTGCCAGCAGTGGGCAGGGGGCAGGGAACATTCAGTACTTC.

The chain is built from TRBV27 and TRBJ1-2, with a possible D match to TRBD1 (5 bases). CDR1 is MNHEY, CDR2 SMNVEV, per germline (reference sequence). This CDR3 region has 13 residues. V was shortened by 0 bases and J by 8 bases, with 10 bases between the two germline ends. CDR3 loop: CASSLSEGRGYTF. CDR3 nucleotide sequence: TGTGCCAGCAGTTTATCCGAGGGGAGGGGCTACACCTTC.

The chain's CDR3 is CASSLDQGDEAFF. Here the CDR3 DNA reads TGTGCCAGCAGCTTAGATCAGGGCGATGAAGCTTTCTTT. This chain uses TRBV7-9 with TRBJ1-1, with a tentative D call TRBD1 (5 bases). The CDR3 covers 13 residues. Trimming removed 1 base from V and 7 bases from J, with 10 bases in between. Per germline, CDR1 SEHNR and CDR2 FQNEAQ (reference sequence).

This chain joins TRBV6-5 and TRBJ1-5, with 7 bases that match TRBD1. V lost 5 bases, J lost 4 bases, and 2 bases stayed unmatched. This CDR3 region has 13 residues. Germline assignment: CDR1 MNHEY and CDR2 SVGAGI. This CDR3 is CASSIQGNQPQHF. CDR3 coding DNA: TGTGCCAGCAGTATACAGGGGAATCAGCCCCAGCATTTT.

The chain carries TRBV2 and TRBJ1-1, with D possibly matching TRBD1 (6 bases). Per germline, CDR1 SNHLY and CDR2 FYNNEI. This CDR3 comprises 14 residues. V dropped 5 bases and J dropped 11 bases, with 21 bases sitting between them. In DNA form, the CDR3 reads TGTGCCAGCAGTTCCCGTCGGGGCAGGGGAGAGGCTTTCTTT. This sequence encodes CASSSRRGRGEAFF.

The chain joins TRBV29-1 to TRBJ1-5; D ambiguous. Trimming removed 0 bases from V and 0 bases from J, with 6 bases in between. This CDR3 comprises 14 residues. Germline loops: CDR1 SQVTM, CDR2 ANQGSEA. The CDR3 region has the DNA TGCAGCGTTGAAGACCGGGATAGCAATCAGCCCCAGCATTTT. This encodes CSVEDRDSNQPQHF.

The gene calls are TRBV19 and TRBJ1-1, with D uncertain. This CDR3 comprises 16 residues. In germline, CDR1 is LNHDA, CDR2 SQIVND (reference sequence). V shed 0 bases and J shed 1 base, with 12 bases lying between them. The CDR3 sequence is CASSIDMDWANTEAFF. CDR3 DNA: TGTGCCAGTAGTATAGATATGGATTGGGCGAACACTGAAGCTTTCTTT.

The chain recombines TRBV12-5 with TRBJ2-7; 10 bases fit TRBD1. Germline V CDR1 and CDR2: LGHNT, FRNRAP. The CDR3 has 14 residues. The J segment lost 4 bases and the V segment lost 7 bases, leaving 7 bases of the junction unmatched. The CDR3 reads CASVRDRGRYEQYF. In DNA form, the CDR3 reads TGTGCTAGTGTCCGGGACAGGGGACGGTACGAGCAGTACTTC.

The chain has TRBV7-2 and TRBJ2-5; 11 nucleotides align to TRBD2. Trimming removed 8 bases from V and 4 bases from J; junction bases left unmatched: 9. Germline values: CDR1 SGHTA, CDR2 FQGNSA. The CDR3 runs to 15 residues. The chain's CDR3 is CASGLSGGAAETQYF. The CDR3 DNA reads as TGTGCCAGCGGCCTTAGCGGGGGGGCCGCAGAGACCCAGTACTTC. Full variable domain (rest looked up from reference TRBV7-2 and TRBJ2-5): GAGVSQSPSNKVTEKGKDVELRCDPISGHTALYWYRQSLGQGLEFLIYFQGNSAPDKSGLPSDRFSAERTGGSVSTLTIQRTQQEDSAVYLCASGLSGGAAETQYFGPGTRLLVL.

The CDR3 DNA reads as TGTGCCAGCCTGGGGGGGGCGAGTGAAAAACTGTTTTTT. This gives the protein CASLGGASEKLFF. V gene TRBV28 combines with J gene TRBJ1-4, with a possible D match to TRBD1 (6 bases). The CDR3 has 13 amino acids. V lost 8 bases and J lost 7, with 14 bases in between. CDR1 and CDR2 (germline): MDHEN, SYDVKM.

The rearrangement links TRBV28 to TRBJ1-2; D may be TRBD1 (6 bases). The CDR3 contains 15 residues. Germline CDR1 MDHEN, CDR2 SYDVKM. Trimming removed 5 bases at V and 1 base at J, with 14 bases between. The CDR3 DNA reads TGTGCCAGCAGTCCCGGACAGCCCATTAACTATGGCTACACCTTC. Amino acid sequence: CASSPGQPINYGYTF.

The chain combines TRBV7-2 with TRBJ1-2; 7 bases line up with TRBD1. The CDR3 extends over 14 amino acids. Germline assignment: CDR1 SGHTA and CDR2 FQGNSA. V gave up 4 bases and J gave up 2 bases; unmatched junction bases: 4. CDR3 nucleotides: TGTGCCAGCAGCTCCCAGGGGGGCAACTATGGCTACACCTTC. Translation: CASSSQGGNYGYTF. Full variable domain (missing parts from reference TRBV7-2 and TRBJ1-2): GAGVSQSPSNKVTEKGKDVELRCDPISGHTALYWYRQSLGQGLEFLIYFQGNSAPDKSGLPSDRFSAERTGGSVSTLTIQRTQQEDSAVYLCASSSQGGNYGYTFGSGTRLTVV.

The rearrangement joins TRBV27 to TRBJ2-3; 10 bases map to TRBD2. Trimming cost V 2 bases and J 8 bases; bases outside gene matches: 7. Germline CDR1 and CDR2: MNHEY and SMNVEV (reference sequence). The CDR3 is 15 residues long. The CDR3 DNA follows: TGTGCCAGCAGTTTACAAGCGGGGGGGCAAGGTACGCAGTATTTT. It encodes CASSLQAGGQGTQYF.

This chain uses TRBV4-1 with TRBJ1-1; no definite D call. The V and J ends lost 0 bases and 1 base respectively, with 15 bases between them. CDR1 is MGHRA, CDR2 YSYEKL, per germline. This CDR3 comprises 17 residues. In nucleotides, the CDR3 is TGCGCCAGCAGCCAAGATACGGAGGGTTTAGGGAACACTGAAGCTTTCTTT. Translation: CASSQDTEGLGNTEAFF.